The clone carrying this TCR beta chain was counted a few times. Its antigen is unidentified. Every bit of the isolated RNA underwent reverse transcription, so sequencing read expressed TCRB transcripts. The data were produced by immunoSEQ multiplex PCR, yet TCRdb's version contains in-frame clones alone and is incomplete. The table lists about 160,000 clones, approximately 8.1% of them singletons. This specimen belongs to a study of beta chain features in type 1 diabetes. CD45RO/CCR7/CD25/CD127/CD95/CD27 staining was used to isolate CD4+ naive, central memory, regulatory and stem cell-like memory cells by sorting. J was trimmed by 8 bases and V by 1 base; bases with no gene match: 13. Germline V gene data show CDR1 as LGHNA and CDR2 as YNFKEQ. The CDR3 sequence is 17 residues long. Study findings and constraints: There was a moderate but significant shortening of TCRB CDR3s in all four CD4+ subsets of Type 1 diabetes patients. A possible short-template PCR bias applies equally to patients and controls.

The J gene is TRBJ1-2, the V gene TRBV4-2; 10 bases fit TRBD1. The specimen sequenced was central memory CD4+ T cells from blood. The source is a woman aged 40 to 50 with type 1 diabetes. This CDR3 is CASSQVGSGTGAGGYTF. The DNA for the CDR3 is TGTGCCAGCAGCCAAGTCGGATCCGGGACAGGGGCAGGGGGCTACACCTTC.